This TCR beta chain was recovered during a study of blood T cell repertoires in COVID-19. Study background: Both acute and convalescent COVID-19 samples were obtained from the United States, Italy and Spain. Sources were T cells, B-cell-depleted T cells, or PBMCs; the material itself was cDNA or gDNA.

There are 15 residues in the CDR3. In germline, CDR1 is MGHDK, CDR2 SYGVNS. Trimming pared 2 bases from V and 6 bases from J, leaving 16 bases between. Under the authors' procedure: Estimated nucleated cell counts came from reference gene primer amplification. TCRdb keeps only in-frame clones here, not all; method: immunoSEQ multiplex PCR. V and J calls and clone size are copied from that table; D and trimming were computed from the DNA. The data contain fewer than 150,000 clones, 85% to 90% of them seen just once; the ten biggest clones take up roughly 11%. The gene calls are TRBV25-1 and TRBJ1-2, with D hard to call. The clonotype originates from a woman older than 75 with acute or convalescent COVID-19. Sample: peripheral blood. For the CDR3, the DNA is TGTGCCAGCAGTGAAGGCAAAGGGAGTGTTCATGGCTACACCTTC. The encoded protein is CASSEGKGSVHGYTF.